Here is one TCR beta chain with its context. Antigen specificity is unknown. These data come from a study of T cell responses to AZD1222 COVID-19 vaccine. Second-dose groups at about 4 or about 12 weeks were pooled. Produced via immunoSEQ multiplex PCR; TCRdb's table is partial and in-frame only. The sample yields tens of thousands of clones, 80% seen once. This CDR3 comprises 12 residues. CDR1 and CDR2 (germline): MRHNA, SNTAGT. V was trimmed by 4 bases and J by 5 bases, leaving 7 bases between them. General observations from the study: White British people made up most donors, females outnumbered males, and clonal diversity was possibly underestimated. Variant regions that are unmutated are reportedly the target of nearly half of spike-specific TCRs. Vaccine-associated CD4 TCRs spanned spike, dominant at 160-218 and 743-854.

This sequence was found in an adult who received the AZD1222 COVID-19 vaccine. Here the sequenced sample was peripheral blood, taken 28 days after the second AZD1222 dose. The rearrangement joins TRBV6-4 to TRBJ2-3; unclear D gene. CDR3 DNA sequence: TGTGCCAGCAGTGGACCGGGAGATACGCAGTATTTT. It yields the protein CASSGPGDTQYF.